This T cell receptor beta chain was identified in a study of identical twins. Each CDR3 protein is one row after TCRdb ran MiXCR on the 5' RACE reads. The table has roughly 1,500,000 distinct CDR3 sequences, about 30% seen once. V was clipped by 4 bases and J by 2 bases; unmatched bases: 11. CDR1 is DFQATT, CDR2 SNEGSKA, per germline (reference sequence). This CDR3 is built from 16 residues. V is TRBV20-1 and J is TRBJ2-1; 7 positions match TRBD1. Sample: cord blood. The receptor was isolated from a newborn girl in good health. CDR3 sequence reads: CSATSPRGFTYNEQFF. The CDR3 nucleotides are TGCAGTGCTACCTCCCCCAGGGGGTTTACCTACAATGAGCAGTTCTTC.